The 32 T cell receptor beta chains below come from one sample, sequenced in a study of liver allograft versus peripheral blood T cells. Study summary: Repertoires of T cell receptors in transplanted livers were compared with recipients' peripheral blood repertoires.

TCRdb independently ran MiXCR on the reads; one entry per CDR3 protein. Among over 10,000 distinct CDR3 sequences listed, 15% to 20% were seen once. Source of these receptors: a human patient who had a liver transplant. These T cells may partly come from the graft donor.

By frequency in the sample, this clonotype is medium-sized (0.01 to 0.1%). The chain links TRBV14 to TRBJ2-1; D may be TRBD1 (6 bases). Looked up from germline, CDR1 is SGHDN and CDR2 is FVKESK. V dropped 4 bases and J dropped 4 bases, with 17 bases sitting between them. The CDR3 sequence is 16 residues long. In DNA form, the CDR3 reads TGTGCCAGCAGCCCACCGGGACACCTAACTTACAATGAGCAGTTCTTC. Its protein product is CASSPPGHLTYNEQFF.

This clonotype was seen only once. The V and J genes are TRBV28 and TRBJ1-5, with no clear D. The V and J ends lost 10 bases and 2 bases respectively, with 15 bases between them. The germline V gene has CDR1 MDHEN and CDR2 SYDVKM. The CDR3 spans 14 residues. CDR3 sequence: CATILTGGNQPQHF. As DNA, the CDR3 is TGTGCCACCATTCTCACTGGGGGCAATCAGCCCCAGCATTTT.

The chain links TRBV7-9 to TRBJ2-1; D tentatively reads TRBD1 or TRBD2 (5 bases each). Germline values: CDR1 SEHNR, CDR2 FQNEAQ (reference sequence). The CDR3 loop spans 13 amino acids. V was trimmed by 4 bases and J by 7 bases, leaving 11 bases between them. CDR3 loop: CASSSRDVNEQFF. The CDR3 DNA sequence: TGTGCCAGCAGCTCGAGGGACGTTAATGAGCAGTTCTTC.

This clonotype was picked up a small number of times. The chain joins TRBV20-1 to TRBJ1-5; TRBD1 agrees at 10 bases. V was pared by 5 bases and J by 7 bases, with 11 bases of the junction left unmatched. Germline assignment: CDR1 DFQATT and CDR2 SNEGSKA (reference sequence). The CDR3 loop spans 15 amino acids. The CDR3 sequence: CSASPGTGDFQPQHF. In DNA form, the CDR3 reads TGCAGTGCTTCTCCCGGGACAGGGGACTTCCAGCCCCAGCATTTT.

This clonotype is deemed medium-sized. The V call is TRBV6-5, the J call TRBJ1-5; D is uncertain. V was shortened by 0 bases and J by 7 bases, with 7 bases between the two germline ends. Germline CDR1 and CDR2: MNHEY and SVGAGI. This CDR3 is built from 13 residues. The CDR3 DNA reads as TGTGCCAGCAGTTACTCGAGATTCCAGCCCCAGCATTTT. The encoded protein is CASSYSRFQPQHF.

By share, this clonotype counts as medium-sized. This chain links TRBV15 with TRBJ1-5, with D perhaps matching TRBD1 (6 bases). V was shortened by 5 bases and J by 2 bases, with 10 bases between the two germline ends. The CDR3 consists of 14 residues. Germline V lookup: CDR1 LNHNV, CDR2 YYDKDF (reference sequence). The DNA for the CDR3 is TGTGCCACCAGCGCGGCAGGGGGCAATCAGCCCCAGCATTTT. Amino acids: CATSAAGGNQPQHF.

This clonotype was seen repeatedly, ten times or more. This chain connects TRBV19 to TRBJ2-7, with no clear D. The CDR3 extends over 15 amino acids. Trimming stripped 1 base from V and 1 base from J, with 11 bases between. The germline gives CDR1 LNHDA, CDR2 SQIVND (reference sequence). Here the CDR3 reads CASSIAALDSYEQYF. CDR3 DNA sequence: TGTGCCAGTAGTATAGCGGCCCTCGATTCCTACGAGCAGTACTTC.

This clonotype was observed at least ten times. The chain has TRBV28 and TRBJ1-3; D gene uncertain. Deletions cut 2 bases from V and 0 bases from J, with 11 bases between. This CDR3 has 16 amino acids. CDR1 is MDHEN and CDR2 is SYDVKM in the germline V gene. CDR3 DNA sequence: TGTGCCAGCAGTTTAACCCCCCCGCCCTCTGGAAACACCATATATTTT. It is translated as CASSLTPPPSGNTIYF.

The chain employs TRBV11-2 and TRBJ2-7; D is ambiguous. This CDR3 comprises 13 residues. The V gene lost 2 bases and the J gene lost 4 bases, with 9 bases spanning the gap. Germline V gene lookup returns CDR1 SGHAT and CDR2 FQNNGV. CDR3 DNA sequence: TGTGCCAGCAGCTTACGAGAACAATACGAGCAGTACTTC. Protein: CASSLREQYEQYF.

The sample holds a few counts of this clonotype. The chain links TRBV18 to TRBJ2-3, with no clear D. V lost 3 bases, J lost 0 bases, and 16 bases lay in between. The CDR3 is 17 residues long. Germline lookup yields CDR1 KGHSH and CDR2 LQKENI. CDR3 sequence (DNA): TGTGCCAGCTCACCCCAATTGGGTGCGCATAGCACAGATACGCAGTATTTT. Encoded protein: CASSPQLGAHSTDTQYF. The whole variable domain, filled in from reference TRBV18 and TRBJ2-3, reads NAGVMQNPRHLVRRRGQEARLRCSPMKGHSHVYWYRQLPEEGLKFMVYLQKENIIDESGMPKERFSAEFPKEGPSILRIQQVVRGDSAAYFCASSPQLGAHSTDTQYFGPGTRLTVL.

The chain couples TRBV20-1 to TRBJ1-5, with 8 bases identical to TRBD1. The V gene end was trimmed by 2 bases and the J gene end by 7 bases; junction bases not matched to a gene: 4. The CDR3 is made up of 13 amino acids. The germline V gene encodes CDR1 DFQATT and CDR2 SNEGSKA (reference sequence). In DNA, the CDR3 is TGCAGTGCTAGAACAGGGGGAGCCCAGCCCCAGCATTTT. Amino acids: CSARTGGAQPQHF.

This clonotype was detected a few times. The chain links TRBV20-1 to TRBJ2-1; tentatively, D is TRBD1 (5 bases). Germline values: CDR1 DFQATT, CDR2 SNEGSKA (reference sequence). V was cut by 1 base and J by 5 bases, with 9 bases left in between. This CDR3 is built from 13 residues. The CDR3 sequence is CSARVGVHNEQFF. The CDR3 bases are TGCAGTGCTAGAGTAGGGGTGCACAATGAGCAGTTCTTC.

This clonotype was counted between two and nine times. The J gene is TRBJ2-7, the V gene TRBV20-1; TRBD2 agrees at 12 bases. The CDR3 sequence is 13 residues long. CDR1 is DFQATT, CDR2 SNEGSKA, per germline (reference sequence). V lost 6 bases, J lost 6 bases, and 6 bases stayed unmatched. CDR3 residues: CSARTSGTREQYF. CDR3 sequence (DNA): TGCAGTGCCAGGACTAGCGGGACCCGCGAGCAGTACTTC.

This clonotype is classed as medium-sized. The rearrangement joins TRBV30 to TRBJ2-1, with 13 bases aligning to TRBD2. V shed 0 bases and J 2 bases; nucleotides not matched to a gene: 4. Germline CDR1 is GTSNPN and CDR2 is SVGIG (reference sequence). The CDR3 is 17 amino acids. In nucleotides, the CDR3 is TGTGCCTGGAGTGTAACTAGCGGGGGGGCCGCCTACAATGAGCAGTTCTTC. Its translation is CAWSVTSGGAAYNEQFF.

The chain joins TRBV5-6 to TRBJ1-5; D possibly corresponds to TRBD1 (6 bases). CDR3 length: 16 amino acids. V was pared by 2 bases and J by 4 bases, with 16 bases between. Germline V gene lookup returns CDR1 SGHDT and CDR2 YYEEEE. CDR3 loop: CASSLSVGQNNQPQHF. The DNA for the CDR3 is TGTGCCAGCAGCTTAAGTGTAGGACAGAATAATCAGCCCCAGCATTTT.

The table lists this clonotype with a few counts. The rearrangement joins TRBV11-2 to TRBJ2-7; the D is unclear. V gave up 2 bases and J gave up 1 base, with 9 bases separating them. The CDR3 is 14 amino acids. Germline CDR1 and CDR2: SGHAT and FQNNGV. The CDR3 reads CASSLLTESYEQYF. CDR3 coding DNA: TGTGCCAGCAGCTTATTAACGGAATCCTACGAGCAGTACTTC.

This clonotype is judged medium-sized. The chain couples TRBV6-1 to TRBJ1-2; TRBD1 agrees at 8 bases. This CDR3 is built from 13 residues. After removal of 4 bases from V and 8 bases from J, the junction contained 6 bases not matched to a gene. Germline assignment: CDR1 MNHNS and CDR2 SASEGT. Here the CDR3 DNA reads TGTGCCAGCAGTGTGGACAGGGATGGGGGCTACACCTTC. Amino acid sequence: CASSVDRDGGYTF.

This clonotype was observed once. A far larger clone is one nucleotide away, so this likely arose from a read error. CDR3 nucleotide sequence: TGTGCCATCAGTTCTACCGGGACGGTCTATGGCTACACCTTC. Translating gives CAISSTGTVYGYTF. The chain joins TRBV10-3 to TRBJ1-2; tentative D call: TRBD1 (5 bases). Per germline, CDR1 ENHRY and CDR2 SYGVKD. The CDR3 is 14 residues long. Trimming pared 5 bases from V and 4 bases from J, leaving 14 bases between.

This clonotype was observed a handful of times. V is TRBV5-4 and J is TRBJ2-1; 9 nucleotides line up with TRBD2. Germline assignment: CDR1 SGHNT and CDR2 YYREEE (reference sequence). The CDR3 consists of 15 residues. The ends lost 4 bases at V and 4 bases at J; junction bases unmatched: 6. The CDR3 bases are TGTGCCAGCAGCATAGCGGGAGAGGTATACAATGAGCAGTTCTTC. Translation gives CASSIAGEVYNEQFF.

In its sample, this clonotype was seen a few times. The J gene is TRBJ1-5, the V gene TRBV20-1, with TRBD1 matching over 8 bases. There are 19 residues in the CDR3. J lost 1 base, V lost 1 base, and 15 bases had no gene match. Germline CDR1 reads DFQATT; CDR2 reads SNEGSKA (reference sequence). The CDR3 loop is CSARGAGTGKLLSNQPQHF. The CDR3 DNA sequence: TGCAGTGCTAGAGGAGCCGGGACAGGTAAACTATTGAGCAATCAGCCCCAGCATTTT.

In this sample, this clonotype is medium-sized. The J gene is TRBJ1-3, the V gene TRBV18; no clear D. This CDR3 is built from 13 residues. Per germline, CDR1 KGHSH and CDR2 LQKENI. Trimming took 6 bases from V and 1 from J, leaving 7 bases between them. The CDR3 reads CASSGGSGNTIYF. Here the CDR3 DNA reads TGTGCCAGCTCCGGCGGGTCTGGAAACACCATATATTTT.

The chain carries TRBV6-6 and TRBJ2-1; 12 positions agree with TRBD1. Germline loops: CDR1 MNHNY, CDR2 SVGAGI (reference sequence). CDR3 length: 17 amino acids. Here the CDR3 reads CAGGQGAFTSSYNEQFF. CDR3 nucleotides: TGTGCGGGGGGACAGGGGGCCTTTACGAGCTCCTACAATGAGCAGTTCTTC.

This clonotype was observed at least ten times. J is TRBJ2-1 and V is TRBV20-1; a possible D gene is TRBD2 (6 bases). There are 14 residues in the CDR3. The V and J ends lost 3 bases and 3 bases respectively, with 12 bases between them. Germline CDR1 and CDR2: DFQATT and SNEGSKA (reference sequence). The CDR3 DNA reads as TGCAGTGCTAGTGAGGAGGGCATCTACAATGAGCAGTTCTTC. It is translated as CSASEEGIYNEQFF.

Here the CDR3 DNA reads TGCAGTGCTCTCCAGAGAGGGACAGGGGCCGAGACCCAGTACTTC. The encoded protein is CSALQRGTGAETQYF. The rearrangement joins TRBV20-1 to TRBJ2-5; 10 bases agree with TRBD1. J lost 5 bases, V lost 5 bases, and 11 bases had no gene match. The germline CDR1 and CDR2 sequences are DFQATT and SNEGSKA (reference sequence). This CDR3 region has 15 residues.

The chain carries TRBV6-2 or TRBV6-3 and TRBJ1-2; D gene uncertain. Germline CDR1 MNHEY, CDR2 SVGEGT. The V end was cut by 2 bases, the J end by 3 bases, with 13 bases between. CDR3 size: 15 residues. The CDR3 DNA follows: TGTGCCAGCAGTTACGGGCCTCTGGGCTACTATGGCTACACCTTC. Encoded protein: CASSYGPLGYYGYTF.

This clonotype is categorized as medium-sized. The rearrangement joins TRBV6-2 or TRBV6-3 to TRBJ1-6; unclear D gene. Germline values: CDR1 MNHEY, CDR2 SVGEGT. With 2 bases removed from V and 11 bases from J, the gap between germline ends came to 10 bases. The CDR3 consists of 13 residues. The CDR3 is CASSYEGATPLHF. CDR3 in DNA: TGTGCCAGCAGTTACGAGGGTGCGACACCCCTCCACTTT.

DNA of the CDR3: TGTGCCAGCAGTAGTACGGGATACGAGACCCAGTACTTC. This sequence encodes CASSSTGYETQYF. The chain has TRBV11-2 and TRBJ2-5; maybe TRBD2 (5 bases). Trimming took 6 bases from V and 5 from J, leaving 13 bases between them. Germline values: CDR1 SGHAT, CDR2 FQNNGV. The CDR3 is 13 residues long.

Many counts were recorded for this clonotype. This chain links TRBV6-5 with TRBJ1-3; no clear D gene. The CDR3 length is 15 residues. Germline CDR1 is MNHEY and CDR2 is SVGAGI. The V and J ends lost 6 bases and 1 base respectively, with 13 bases between them. CDR3 sequence: CASRRSSGSGNTIYF. CDR3 DNA: TGTGCCAGCAGACGCTCGTCTGGATCTGGAAACACCATATATTTT.

The chain carries TRBV9 and TRBJ2-5; 8 bases match TRBD2. Trimming took 4 bases from V and 4 from J; bases not matched to a gene: 6. Germline loops: CDR1 SGDLS, CDR2 YYNGEE. The CDR3 is 14 amino acids. This chain's CDR3 is CASSPTGGVETQYF. CDR3 in DNA: TGTGCCAGCAGCCCCACGGGAGGGGTAGAGACCCAGTACTTC.

Regarding this clonotype: This may stem from a read error, because a much larger clone lies one nucleotide away. J is TRBJ1-5 and V is TRBV7-9; 9 bases align to TRBD1. In germline, CDR1 is SEHNR, CDR2 FQNEAQ (reference sequence). The CDR3 is 18 residues long. The ends lost 4 bases at V and 4 bases at J; junction bases unmatched: 14. The CDR3 loop reads CASSSDRGYPGWNQPQHF. The CDR3 DNA reads TGTGCCAGCAGCTCGGACAGGGGCTACCCAGGGTGGAATCAGCCCCAGCATTTT.

As to this clonotype: A single base separates this from a much larger clone, so it may be a read error. The chain combines TRBV18 with TRBJ2-3; D not certain. Germline lookup yields CDR1 KGHSH and CDR2 LQKENI. The CDR3 consists of 13 residues. In nucleotides, the CDR3 is TGTGCCGGCTCTCCCGGGAGCACAGATACGCAGTATTTT. Translation gives CAGSPGSTDTQYF.

This clonotype showed up just a few times. The chain couples TRBV20-1 to TRBJ2-1, with D perhaps matching TRBD2 (5 bases). The CDR3 loop spans 14 amino acids. V lost 7 bases, J lost 0 bases, and 13 bases lay in between. Per germline, CDR1 DFQATT and CDR2 SNEGSKA (reference sequence). In nucleotides, the CDR3 is TGCAGTGTTAGGACGGGGAGCTCCTACAATGAGCAGTTCTTC. It is translated as CSVRTGSSYNEQFF.